These 3 T cell receptor beta chains originate from one sample sequenced in a study of CD8+ T cells in alopecia areata. In each case, RNA was isolated and then reverse transcribed into cDNA as the sequencing template. Data came from immunoSEQ multiplex PCR; TCRdb stores just in-frame clones and leaves some out. The sample lists about 150,000 clones, around 87% occurring once. The sequencing here drew on CD8+ T cells sorted from blood, taken at week 0. The receptors stem from a human donor with alopecia areata.

There are a few counts of this clone. V usage is TRBV27 and J usage is TRBJ2-1, with D perhaps TRBD2 (6 bases). Trimming pared 5 bases from V and 2 bases from J, leaving 13 bases between. The germline V gene has CDR1 MNHEY and CDR2 SMNVEV (reference sequence). This CDR3 region has 15 residues. The CDR3 bases are TGTGCCAGCAGTCTTACTAGCTCGGCCTACAATGAGCAGTTCTTC. It codes for CASSLTSSAYNEQFF.

In its sample, this clone was seen a few times. This chain uses TRBV9 with TRBJ2-7, with a weak D call TRBD2 (6 bases). With 0 bases removed from V and 7 bases from J, the gap between germline ends came to 23 bases. The CDR3 consists of 17 residues. The germline gives CDR1 SGDLS, CDR2 YYNGEE. The CDR3 DNA sequence: TGTGCCAGCAGCGTAGAAGGAGCGGGCGGGCTTATGGGAGAGCAGTACTTC. As protein: CASSVEGAGGLMGEQYF.

The chain is built from TRBV9 and TRBJ2-4, with D unresolved. Germline CDR1 and CDR2: SGDLS and YYNGEE. V was cut by 0 bases and J by 2 bases, with 6 bases left in between. The CDR3 has 14 residues. CDR3 residues: CASSVGVTKNIQYF. CDR3 nucleotides: TGTGCCAGCAGCGTAGGGGTAACCAAAAACATTCAGTACTTC.